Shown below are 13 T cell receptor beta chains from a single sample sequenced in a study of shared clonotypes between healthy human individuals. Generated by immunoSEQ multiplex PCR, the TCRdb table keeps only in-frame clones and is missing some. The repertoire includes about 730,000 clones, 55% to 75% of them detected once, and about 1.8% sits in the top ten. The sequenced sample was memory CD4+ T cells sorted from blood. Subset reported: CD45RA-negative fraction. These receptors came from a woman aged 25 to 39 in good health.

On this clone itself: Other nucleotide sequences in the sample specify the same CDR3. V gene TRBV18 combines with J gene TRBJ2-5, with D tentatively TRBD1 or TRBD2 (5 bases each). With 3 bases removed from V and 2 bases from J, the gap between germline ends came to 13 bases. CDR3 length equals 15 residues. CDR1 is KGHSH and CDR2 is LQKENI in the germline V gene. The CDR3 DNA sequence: TGTGCCAGCTCACCCGGACGGGACCGGCAAGAGACCCAGTACTTC. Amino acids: CASSPGRDRQETQYF.

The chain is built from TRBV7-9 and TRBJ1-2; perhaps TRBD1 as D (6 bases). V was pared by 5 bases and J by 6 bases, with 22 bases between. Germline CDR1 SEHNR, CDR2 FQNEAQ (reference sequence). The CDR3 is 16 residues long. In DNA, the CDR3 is TGTGCCAGCAGCCAAGATTTTAGGGGGGCCTATGATGGCTACACCTTC. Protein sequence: CASSQDFRGAYDGYTF.

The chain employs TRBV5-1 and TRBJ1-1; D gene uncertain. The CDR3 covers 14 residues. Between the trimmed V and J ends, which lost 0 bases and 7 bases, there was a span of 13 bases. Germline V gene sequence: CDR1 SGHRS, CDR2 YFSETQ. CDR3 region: CASSLGQASGEAFF. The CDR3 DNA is TGCGCCAGCAGCTTGGGCCAGGCAAGTGGTGAAGCTTTCTTT. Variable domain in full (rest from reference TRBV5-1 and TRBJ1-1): KAGVTQTPRYLIKTRGQQVTLSCSPISGHRSVSWYQQTPGQGLQFLFEYFSETQRNKGNFPGRFSGRQFSNSRSEMNVSTLELGDSALYLCASSLGQASGEAFFGQGTRLTVV.

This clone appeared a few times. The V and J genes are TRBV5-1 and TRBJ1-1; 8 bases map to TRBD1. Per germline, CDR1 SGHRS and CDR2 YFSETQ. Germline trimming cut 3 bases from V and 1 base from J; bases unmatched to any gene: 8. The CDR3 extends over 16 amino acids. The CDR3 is CASSSRGPGRNTEAFF. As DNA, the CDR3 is TGCGCCAGCAGCTCCAGGGGGCCAGGGAGGAACACTGAAGCTTTCTTT.

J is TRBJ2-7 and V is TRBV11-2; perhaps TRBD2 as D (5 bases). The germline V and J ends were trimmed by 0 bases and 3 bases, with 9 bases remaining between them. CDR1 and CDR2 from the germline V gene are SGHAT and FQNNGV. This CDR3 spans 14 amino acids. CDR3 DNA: TGTGCCAGCAGCTTAGATCGACGGGACTACGAGCAGTACTTC. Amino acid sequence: CASSLDRRDYEQYF.

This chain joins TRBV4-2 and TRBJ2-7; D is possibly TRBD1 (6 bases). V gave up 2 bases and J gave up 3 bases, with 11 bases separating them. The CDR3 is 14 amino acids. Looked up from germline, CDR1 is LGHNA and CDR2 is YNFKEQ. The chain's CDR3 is CASSQSNRDYEQYF. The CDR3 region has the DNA TGTGCCAGCAGCCAATCGAACAGGGACTACGAGCAGTACTTC.

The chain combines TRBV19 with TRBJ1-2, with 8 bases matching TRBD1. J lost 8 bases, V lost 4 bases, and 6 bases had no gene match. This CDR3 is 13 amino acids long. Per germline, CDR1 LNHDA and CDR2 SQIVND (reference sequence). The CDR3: CASSTDRVKGYTF. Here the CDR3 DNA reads TGTGCCAGTAGTACGGACAGGGTGAAGGGCTACACCTTC.

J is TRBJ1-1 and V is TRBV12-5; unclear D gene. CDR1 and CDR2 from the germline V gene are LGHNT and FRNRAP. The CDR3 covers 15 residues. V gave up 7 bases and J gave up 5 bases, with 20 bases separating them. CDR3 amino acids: CASASVAPLLTEAFF. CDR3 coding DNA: TGTGCTAGTGCCTCGGTGGCGCCGCTTCTAACTGAAGCTTTCTTT.

In DNA, the CDR3 is TGTGCCAGCAGTAAAGGGCACTCTGGAAACACCATATATTTT. This translates into CASSKGHSGNTIYF. This chain links TRBV27 with TRBJ1-3, with D unresolved. The CDR3 has 14 amino acids. Germline lookup yields CDR1 MNHEY and CDR2 SMNVEV (reference sequence). V was cut by 5 bases and J by 0 bases, with 8 bases left in between.

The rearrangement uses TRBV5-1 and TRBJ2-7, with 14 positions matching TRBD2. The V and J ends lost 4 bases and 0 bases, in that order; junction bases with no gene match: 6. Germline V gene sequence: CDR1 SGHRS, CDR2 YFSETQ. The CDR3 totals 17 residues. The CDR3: CASSPGLAGASSYEQYF. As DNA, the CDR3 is TGCGCCAGCAGCCCGGGACTAGCGGGAGCGTCCTCCTACGAGCAGTACTTC.

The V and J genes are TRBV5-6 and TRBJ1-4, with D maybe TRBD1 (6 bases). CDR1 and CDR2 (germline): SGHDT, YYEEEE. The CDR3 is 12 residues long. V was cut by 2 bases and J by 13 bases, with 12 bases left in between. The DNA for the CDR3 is TGTGCCAGCAGCTTCCCGGGACAATCACTGTTTTTT. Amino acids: CASSFPGQSLFF.

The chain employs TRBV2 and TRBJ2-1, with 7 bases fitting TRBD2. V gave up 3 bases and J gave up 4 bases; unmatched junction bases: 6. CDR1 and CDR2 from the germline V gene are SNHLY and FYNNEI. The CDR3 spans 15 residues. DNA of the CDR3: TGTGCCAGCAGTGATTGGCTAGCGGCTTACAATGAGCAGTTCTTC. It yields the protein CASSDWLAAYNEQFF.

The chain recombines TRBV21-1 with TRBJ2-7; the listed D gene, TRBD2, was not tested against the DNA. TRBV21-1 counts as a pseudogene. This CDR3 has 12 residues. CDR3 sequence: CASTIESVEQYF. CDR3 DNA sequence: TGTGCCAGCACCATAGAAAGCGTCGAGCAGTACTTC.